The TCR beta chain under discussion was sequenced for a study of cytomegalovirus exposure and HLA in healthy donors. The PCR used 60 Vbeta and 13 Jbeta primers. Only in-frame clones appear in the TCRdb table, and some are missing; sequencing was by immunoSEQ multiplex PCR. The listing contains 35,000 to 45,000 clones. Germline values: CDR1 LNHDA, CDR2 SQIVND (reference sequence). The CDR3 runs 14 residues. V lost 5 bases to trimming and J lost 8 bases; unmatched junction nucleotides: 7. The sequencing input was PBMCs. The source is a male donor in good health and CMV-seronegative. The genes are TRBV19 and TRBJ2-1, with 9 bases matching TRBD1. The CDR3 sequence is CASSPGTGFYEQFF. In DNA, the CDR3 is TGTGCCAGTAGTCCCGGGACAGGGTTCTATGAGCAGTTCTTC.